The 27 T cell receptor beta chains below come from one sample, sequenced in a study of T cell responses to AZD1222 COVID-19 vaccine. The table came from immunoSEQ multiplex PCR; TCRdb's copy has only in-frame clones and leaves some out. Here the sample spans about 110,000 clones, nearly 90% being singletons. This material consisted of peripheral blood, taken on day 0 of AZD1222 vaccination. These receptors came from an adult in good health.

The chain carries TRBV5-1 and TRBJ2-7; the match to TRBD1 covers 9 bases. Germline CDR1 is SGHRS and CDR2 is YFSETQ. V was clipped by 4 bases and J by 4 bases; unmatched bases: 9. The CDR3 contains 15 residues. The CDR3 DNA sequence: TGCGCCAGCAGCCAGGCGGGACAGGGATTATACGAGCAGTACTTC. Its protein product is CASSQAGQGLYEQYF.

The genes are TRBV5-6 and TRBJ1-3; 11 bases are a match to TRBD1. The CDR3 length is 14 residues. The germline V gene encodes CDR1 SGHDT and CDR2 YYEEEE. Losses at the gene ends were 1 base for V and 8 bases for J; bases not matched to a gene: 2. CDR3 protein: CASSLRDRGYTIYF. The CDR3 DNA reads TGTGCCAGCAGCTTGAGGGACAGGGGGTACACCATATATTTT. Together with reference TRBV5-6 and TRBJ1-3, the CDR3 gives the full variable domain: DAGVTQSPTHLIKTRGQQVTLRCSPKSGHDTVSWYQQALGQGPQFIFQYYEEEERQRGNFPDRFSGHQFPNYSSELNVNALLLGDSALYLCASSLRDRGYTIYFGEGSWLTVV.

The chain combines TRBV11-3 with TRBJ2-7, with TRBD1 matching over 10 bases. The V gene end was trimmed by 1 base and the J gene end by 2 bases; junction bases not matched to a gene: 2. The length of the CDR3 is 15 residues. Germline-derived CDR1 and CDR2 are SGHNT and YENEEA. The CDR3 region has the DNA TGTGCCAGCAGCTTAGTTGGACAGGGGGCCTACGAGCAGTACGTC. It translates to CASSLVGQGAYEQYV.

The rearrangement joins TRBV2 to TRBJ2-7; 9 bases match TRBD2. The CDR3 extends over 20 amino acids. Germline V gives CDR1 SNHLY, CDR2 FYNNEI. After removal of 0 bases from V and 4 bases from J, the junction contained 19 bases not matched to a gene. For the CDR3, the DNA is TGTGCCAGCAGTGAAGCGCTTTTACAGGGTTCGGCTAGCGGGGTGTACGAGCAGTACTTC. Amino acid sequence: CASSEALLQGSASGVYEQYF.

The CDR3 DNA follows: TGTGCCAGCAGTTCACAGGGGGCCAACTATGGCTACACCTTC. Residues: CASSSQGANYGYTF. The gene calls are TRBV6-5 and TRBJ1-2; 9 bases map to TRBD1. J was trimmed by 2 bases and V by 4 bases; bases with no gene match: 2. CDR3 length: 14 residues. Per germline, CDR1 MNHEY and CDR2 SVGAGI.

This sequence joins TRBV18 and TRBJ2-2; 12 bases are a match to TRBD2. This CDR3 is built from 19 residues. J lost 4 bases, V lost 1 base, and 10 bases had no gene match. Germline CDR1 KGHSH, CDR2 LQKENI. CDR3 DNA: TGTGCCAGCTCACCACTCAGTCTAGCGGGAGGGCCCGGCACCGGGGAGCTGTTTTTT. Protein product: CASSPLSLAGGPGTGELFF.

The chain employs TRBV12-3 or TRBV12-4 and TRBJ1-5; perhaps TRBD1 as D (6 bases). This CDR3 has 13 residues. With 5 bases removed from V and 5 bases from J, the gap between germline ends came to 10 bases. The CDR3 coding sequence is TGTGCCAGCAGTCCCTCAGGGGATCAGCCCCAGCATTTT. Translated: CASSPSGDQPQHF.

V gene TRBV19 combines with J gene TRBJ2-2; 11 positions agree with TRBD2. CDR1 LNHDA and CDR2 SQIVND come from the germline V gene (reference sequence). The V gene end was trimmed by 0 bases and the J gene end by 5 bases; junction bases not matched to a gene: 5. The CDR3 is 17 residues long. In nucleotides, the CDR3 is TGTGCCAGTAGTATAGACCTAGCGGGGGGTAGAACCGGGGAGCTGTTTTTT. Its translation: CASSIDLAGGRTGELFF.

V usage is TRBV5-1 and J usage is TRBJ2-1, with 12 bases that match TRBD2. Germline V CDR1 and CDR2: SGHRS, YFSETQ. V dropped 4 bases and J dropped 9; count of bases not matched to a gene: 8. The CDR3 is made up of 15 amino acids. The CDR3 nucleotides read TGCGCCAGCAGCCTGTCGACTAGCGGGAGTGCTGAGCAGTTCTTC. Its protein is CASSLSTSGSAEQFF.

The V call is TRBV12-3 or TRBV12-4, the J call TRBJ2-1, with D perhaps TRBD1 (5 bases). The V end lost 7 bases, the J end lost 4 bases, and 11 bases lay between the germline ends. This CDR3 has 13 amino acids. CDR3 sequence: CASTPDSYNEQFF. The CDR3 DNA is TGTGCCAGCACCCCCGACAGTTACAATGAGCAGTTCTTC.

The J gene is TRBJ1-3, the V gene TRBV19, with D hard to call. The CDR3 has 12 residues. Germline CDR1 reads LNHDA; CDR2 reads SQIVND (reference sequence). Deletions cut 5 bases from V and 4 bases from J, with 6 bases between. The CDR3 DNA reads TGTGCCAGTAGTTACGTCGGAAACACCATATATTTT. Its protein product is CASSYVGNTIYF.

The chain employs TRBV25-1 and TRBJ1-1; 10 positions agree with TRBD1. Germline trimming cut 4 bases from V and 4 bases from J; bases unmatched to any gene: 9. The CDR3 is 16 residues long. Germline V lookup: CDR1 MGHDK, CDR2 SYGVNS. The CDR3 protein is CASSATRTGGFTEAFF. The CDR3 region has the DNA TGTGCCAGCAGTGCCACCCGGACAGGGGGTTTCACTGAAGCTTTCTTT.

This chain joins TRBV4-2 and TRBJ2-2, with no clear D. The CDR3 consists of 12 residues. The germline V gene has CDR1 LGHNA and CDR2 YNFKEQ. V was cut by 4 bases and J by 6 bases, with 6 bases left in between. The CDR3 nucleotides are TGTGCCAGCAGCCCAAAGGCCGGGGAGCTGTTTTTT. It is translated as CASSPKAGELFF.

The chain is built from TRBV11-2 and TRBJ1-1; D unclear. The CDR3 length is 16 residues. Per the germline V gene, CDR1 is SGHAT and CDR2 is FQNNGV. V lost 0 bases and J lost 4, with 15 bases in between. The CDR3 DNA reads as TGTGCCAGCAGCTTAGATCTCCCGGTCGCAGGCACTGAAGCTTTCTTT. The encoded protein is CASSLDLPVAGTEAFF.

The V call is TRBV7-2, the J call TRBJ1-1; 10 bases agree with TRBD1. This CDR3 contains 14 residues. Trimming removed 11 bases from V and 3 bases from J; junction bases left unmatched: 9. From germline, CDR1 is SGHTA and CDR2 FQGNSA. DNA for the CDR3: TGTGCCGTACAGAGGACAGGGGGAGACACTGAAGCTTTCTTT. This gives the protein CAVQRTGGDTEAFF.

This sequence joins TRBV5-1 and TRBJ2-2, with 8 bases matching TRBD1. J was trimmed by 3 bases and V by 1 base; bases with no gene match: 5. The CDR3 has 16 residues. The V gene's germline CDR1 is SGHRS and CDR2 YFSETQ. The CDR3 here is CASSLSGQGYTGELFF. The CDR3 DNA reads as TGCGCCAGCAGCTTGTCCGGACAGGGATACACCGGGGAGCTGTTTTTT.

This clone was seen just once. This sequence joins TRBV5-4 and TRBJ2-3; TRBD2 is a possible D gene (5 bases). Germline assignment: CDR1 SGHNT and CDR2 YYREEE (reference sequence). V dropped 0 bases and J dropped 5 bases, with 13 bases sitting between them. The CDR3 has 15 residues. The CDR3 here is CASSLGGSGIDTQYF. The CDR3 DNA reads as TGTGCCAGCAGCTTGGGCGGGTCCGGGATAGATACGCAGTATTTT.

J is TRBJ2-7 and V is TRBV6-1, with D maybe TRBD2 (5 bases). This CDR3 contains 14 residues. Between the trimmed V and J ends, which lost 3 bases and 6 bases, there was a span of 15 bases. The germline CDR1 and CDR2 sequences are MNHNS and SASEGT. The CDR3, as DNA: TGTGCCAGCAGTGAGGAATATAGCGTTACCGAGCAGTACTTC. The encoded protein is CASSEEYSVTEQYF.

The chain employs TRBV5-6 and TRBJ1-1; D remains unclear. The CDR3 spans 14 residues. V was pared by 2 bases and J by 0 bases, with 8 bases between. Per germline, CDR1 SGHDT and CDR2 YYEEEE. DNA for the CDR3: TGTGCCAGCAGCTTTTCAACGGTGAACACTGAAGCTTTCTTT. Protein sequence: CASSFSTVNTEAFF.

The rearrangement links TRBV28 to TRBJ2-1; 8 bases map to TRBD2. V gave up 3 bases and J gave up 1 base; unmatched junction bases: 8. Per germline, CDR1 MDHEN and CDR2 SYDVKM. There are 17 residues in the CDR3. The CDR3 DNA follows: TGTGCCAGCAGTTTGCCTCTCAGCGGGAGATCCTACAATGAGCAGTTCTTC. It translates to CASSLPLSGRSYNEQFF.

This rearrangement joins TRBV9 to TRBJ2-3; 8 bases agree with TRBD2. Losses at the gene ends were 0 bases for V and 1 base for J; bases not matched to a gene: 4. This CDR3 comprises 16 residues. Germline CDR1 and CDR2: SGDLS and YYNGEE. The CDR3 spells CASSVGGRGGTDTQYF. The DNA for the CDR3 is TGTGCCAGCAGCGTAGGAGGGCGGGGGGGCACAGATACGCAGTATTTT.

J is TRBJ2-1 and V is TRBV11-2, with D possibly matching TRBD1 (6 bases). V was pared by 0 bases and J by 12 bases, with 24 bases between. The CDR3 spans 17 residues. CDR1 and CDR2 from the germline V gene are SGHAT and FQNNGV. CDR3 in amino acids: CASSLEGRAAFGGGQFF. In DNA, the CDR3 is TGTGCCAGCAGCTTAGAAGGCCGAGCGGCCTTTGGGGGCGGGCAGTTCTTC.

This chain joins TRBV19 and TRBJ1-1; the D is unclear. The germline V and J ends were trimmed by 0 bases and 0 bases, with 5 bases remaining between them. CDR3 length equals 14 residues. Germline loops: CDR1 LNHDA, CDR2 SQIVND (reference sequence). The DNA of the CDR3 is TGTGCCAGTAGTATAGATATGGTGAACACTGAAGCTTTCTTT. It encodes CASSIDMVNTEAFF.

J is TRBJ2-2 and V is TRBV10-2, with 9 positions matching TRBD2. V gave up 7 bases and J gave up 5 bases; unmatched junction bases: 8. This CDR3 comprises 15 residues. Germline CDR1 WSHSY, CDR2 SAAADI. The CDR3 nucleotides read TGCGCCAGCACAATAGCGGGAGTGCAAACCGGGGAGCTGTTTTTT. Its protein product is CASTIAGVQTGELFF.

The CDR3 DNA reads as TGTGCCAGCAGCGGACGGACAGTCACCCTCACAGATACGCAGTATTTT. Translated, it gives CASSGRTVTLTDTQYF. The V gene is TRBV7-2, the J gene TRBJ2-3; tentatively, D is TRBD1 (6 bases). Germline V lookup: CDR1 SGHTA, CDR2 FQGNSA. The CDR3 totals 16 residues. The V and J ends lost 5 bases and 2 bases respectively, with 17 bases between them.

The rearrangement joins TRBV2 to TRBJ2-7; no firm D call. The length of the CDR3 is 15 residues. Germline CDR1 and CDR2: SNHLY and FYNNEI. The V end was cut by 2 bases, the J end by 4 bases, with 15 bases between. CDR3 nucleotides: TGTGCCAGCAGTGAACCTCTAGTAATCAGGTACGAGCAGTACGTC. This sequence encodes CASSEPLVIRYEQYV.

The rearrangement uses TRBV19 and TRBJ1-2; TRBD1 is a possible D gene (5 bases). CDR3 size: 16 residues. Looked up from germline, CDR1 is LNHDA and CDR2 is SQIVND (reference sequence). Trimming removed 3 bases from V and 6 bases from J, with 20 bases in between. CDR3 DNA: TGTGCCAGTAGTATTGGAGGGGCCGTCCGATCGGATGGCTACACCTTC. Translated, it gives CASSIGGAVRSDGYTF.